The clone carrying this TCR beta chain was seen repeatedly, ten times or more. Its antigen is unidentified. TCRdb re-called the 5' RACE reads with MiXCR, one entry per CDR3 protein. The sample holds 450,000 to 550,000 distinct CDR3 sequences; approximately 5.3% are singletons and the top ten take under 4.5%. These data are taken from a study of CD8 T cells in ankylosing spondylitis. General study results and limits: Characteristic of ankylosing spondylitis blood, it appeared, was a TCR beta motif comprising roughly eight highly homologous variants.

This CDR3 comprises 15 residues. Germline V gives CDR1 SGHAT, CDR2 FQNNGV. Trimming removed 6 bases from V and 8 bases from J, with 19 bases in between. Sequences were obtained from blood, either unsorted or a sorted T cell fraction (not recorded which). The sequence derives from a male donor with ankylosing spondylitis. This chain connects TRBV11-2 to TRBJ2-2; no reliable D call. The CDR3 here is CASSPTGSRLGELFF. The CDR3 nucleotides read TGTGCCAGCAGTCCGACGGGCAGCCGATTAGGGGAGCTGTTTTTT.